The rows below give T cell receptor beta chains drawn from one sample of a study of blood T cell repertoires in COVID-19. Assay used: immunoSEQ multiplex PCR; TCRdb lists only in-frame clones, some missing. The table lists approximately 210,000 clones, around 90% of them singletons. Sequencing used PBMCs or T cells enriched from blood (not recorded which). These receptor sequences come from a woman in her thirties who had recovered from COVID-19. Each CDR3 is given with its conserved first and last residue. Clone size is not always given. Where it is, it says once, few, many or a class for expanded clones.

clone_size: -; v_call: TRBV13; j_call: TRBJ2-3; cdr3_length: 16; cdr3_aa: CASSLVVGLATDTQYF
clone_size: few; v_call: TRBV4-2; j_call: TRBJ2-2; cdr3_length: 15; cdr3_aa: CASSQGASDTGELFF
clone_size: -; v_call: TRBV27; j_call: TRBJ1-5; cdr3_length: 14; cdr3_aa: CASSLYSGDQPQHF
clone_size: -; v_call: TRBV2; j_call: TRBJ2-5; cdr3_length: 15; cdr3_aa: CASTQGTSGKETQYF
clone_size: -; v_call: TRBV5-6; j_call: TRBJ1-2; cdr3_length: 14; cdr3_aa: CASSLGRGVLGYTF
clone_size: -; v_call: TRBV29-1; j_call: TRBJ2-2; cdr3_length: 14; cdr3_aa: CSVGLGRNTGELFF
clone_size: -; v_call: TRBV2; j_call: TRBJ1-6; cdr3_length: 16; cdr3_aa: CASSRQGEIYNSPLHF
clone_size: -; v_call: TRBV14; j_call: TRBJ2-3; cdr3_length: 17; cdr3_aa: CASSHRLTSGASDTQYF
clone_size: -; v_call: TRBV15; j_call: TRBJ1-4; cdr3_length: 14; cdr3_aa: CATSRGDSREKLFF
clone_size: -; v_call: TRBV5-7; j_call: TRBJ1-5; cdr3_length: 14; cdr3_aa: CASSRGQHNQPQHF
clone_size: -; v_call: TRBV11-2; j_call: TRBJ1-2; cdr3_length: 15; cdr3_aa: CASSPRTFTPYGYTF
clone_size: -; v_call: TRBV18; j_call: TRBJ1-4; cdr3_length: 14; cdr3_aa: CASANTGDAEKLFF
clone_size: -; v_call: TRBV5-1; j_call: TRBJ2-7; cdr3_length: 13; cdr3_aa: CASSLTSEYEQYF
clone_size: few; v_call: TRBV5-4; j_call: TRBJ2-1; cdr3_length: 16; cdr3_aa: CASSLFSGLAPNEQFF
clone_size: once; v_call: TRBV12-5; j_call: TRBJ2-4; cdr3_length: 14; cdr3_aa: CASGLVPRENIQYF
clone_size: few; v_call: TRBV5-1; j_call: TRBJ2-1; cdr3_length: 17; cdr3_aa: CASRPGLAGGFYNEQFF
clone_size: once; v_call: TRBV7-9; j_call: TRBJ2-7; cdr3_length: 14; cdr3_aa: CASSSTAPGYEQYF
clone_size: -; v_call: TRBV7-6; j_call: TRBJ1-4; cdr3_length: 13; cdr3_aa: CASSGARREKLFF
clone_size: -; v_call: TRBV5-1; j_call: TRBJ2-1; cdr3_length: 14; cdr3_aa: CASSLEAVWDEQFF
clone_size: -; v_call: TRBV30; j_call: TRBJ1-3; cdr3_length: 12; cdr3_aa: CAGRGLGNTIYF
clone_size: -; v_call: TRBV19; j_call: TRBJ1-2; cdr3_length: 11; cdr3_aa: CASRYYYGYTF
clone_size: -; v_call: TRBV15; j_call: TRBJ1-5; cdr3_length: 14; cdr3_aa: CATSRDATVQPQHF
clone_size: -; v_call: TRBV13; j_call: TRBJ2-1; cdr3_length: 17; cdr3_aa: CASSWWGGLAVYNEQFF
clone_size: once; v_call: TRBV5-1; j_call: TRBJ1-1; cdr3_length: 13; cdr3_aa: CASSLQGDSEAFF
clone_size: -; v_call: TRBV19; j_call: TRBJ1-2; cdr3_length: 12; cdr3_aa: CASSTRDAGYTF
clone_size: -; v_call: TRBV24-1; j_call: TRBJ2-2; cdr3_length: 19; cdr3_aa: CATSDWMVGRDPNTGELFF
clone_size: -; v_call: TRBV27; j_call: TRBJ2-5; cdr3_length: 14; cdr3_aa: CASRLAGAQETQYF
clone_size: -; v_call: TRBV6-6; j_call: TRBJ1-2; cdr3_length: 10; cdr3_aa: CASSRGNYTF
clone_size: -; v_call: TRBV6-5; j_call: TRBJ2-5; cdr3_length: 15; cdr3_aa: CASRPTSGRFETQYF
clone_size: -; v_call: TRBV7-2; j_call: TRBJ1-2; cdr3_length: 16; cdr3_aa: CASSLVGQGSNYGYTF
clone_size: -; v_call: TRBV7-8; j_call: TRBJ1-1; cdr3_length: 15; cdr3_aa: CASSLGGGRNTEAFF
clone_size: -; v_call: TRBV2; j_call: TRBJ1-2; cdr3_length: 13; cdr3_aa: CAPADRENYGYTF
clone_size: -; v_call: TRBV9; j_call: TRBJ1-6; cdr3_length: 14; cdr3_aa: CASSVGGDNSPLHF
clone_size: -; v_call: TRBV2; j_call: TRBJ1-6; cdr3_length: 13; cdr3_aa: CASSDESYSPLHF
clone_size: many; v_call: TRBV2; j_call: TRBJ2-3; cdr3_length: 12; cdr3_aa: CASRRVADTQYF
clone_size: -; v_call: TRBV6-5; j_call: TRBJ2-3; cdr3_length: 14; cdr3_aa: CASSNRGWADTQYF
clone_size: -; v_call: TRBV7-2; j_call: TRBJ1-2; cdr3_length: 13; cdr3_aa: CASSPSQPYGYTF
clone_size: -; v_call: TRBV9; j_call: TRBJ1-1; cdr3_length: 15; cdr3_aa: CASSVVGQGFTEAFF